The subject of this entry is one T cell receptor (beta chain). The target antigen is unknown. Individual cDNA molecules carried attached unique molecular identifiers. TCRdb reprocessed the 5' RACE reads with MiXCR, giving one entry per CDR3 protein. The sample holds approximately 84,000 distinct CDR3 sequences, about 13% seen once. The data were taken from a study of early T cells in non-severe SARS-CoV-2 infection. Study-level information: The authors sequenced bulk RNA from unsorted whole blood, leaving chains unpaired.

General study findings and limits: Database matching using VDJdb favored anti-spike CD8 responses, with private and CD4 specificities left missing.

This CDR3 has 15 residues. Trimming took off 6 bases at V and 3 bases at J, with 14 bases between the two ends. CDR1 and CDR2 (germline): MGHDK, SYGVNS. The V and J genes are TRBV25-1 and TRBJ2-2; D unresolved. The source is an adult who was a healthcare worker with PCR-confirmed SARS-CoV-2 infection or an uninfected control (not recorded which). The specimen was whole blood. The CDR3 DNA sequence: TGTGCCAGCAGGGGGTATGATTACTACACCGGGGAGCTGTTTTTT. It translates to CASRGYDYYTGELFF.